The clone carrying this T cell receptor beta chain was detected only a few times. Other DNA sequences of this sample code for an identical CDR3. CDR1 GTSNPN and CDR2 SVGIG come from the germline V gene (reference sequence). V lost 0 bases and J 2 bases, leaving 7 bases between the germline ends. The CDR3 covers 13 residues. Followed over time, Seattle patients had been enrolled while infection was active. This specimen comes from a study of blood T cell repertoires in COVID-19. For the study at large: Material from acute and convalescent COVID-19 was sourced from the United States, Italy and Spain. PBMCs, B-cell-depleted T cells, or T cells were the source of the cDNA or gDNA that made up the material.

Original data processing: Amplifying reference gene primers gave estimates of nucleated cell counts. The repertoire was sequenced with immunoSEQ multiplex PCR; TCRdb's copy has only in-frame clones and lacks some. V and J calls plus clone size are reproduced from that table; the DNA served to infer D and trimming. This sample has almost 200,000 clones; 85% occur once, and the top ten carry roughly 0.91%. This TCR came from a man aged 55 to 70 with COVID-19, enrolled during active disease. The chain links TRBV30 to TRBJ1-1; a weak D match, TRBD1 (5 bases). The source material was peripheral blood. As DNA, the CDR3 is TGTGCCTGGAGTGTACAGGTCAACACTGAAGCTTTCTTT. Translated, it gives CAWSVQVNTEAFF.